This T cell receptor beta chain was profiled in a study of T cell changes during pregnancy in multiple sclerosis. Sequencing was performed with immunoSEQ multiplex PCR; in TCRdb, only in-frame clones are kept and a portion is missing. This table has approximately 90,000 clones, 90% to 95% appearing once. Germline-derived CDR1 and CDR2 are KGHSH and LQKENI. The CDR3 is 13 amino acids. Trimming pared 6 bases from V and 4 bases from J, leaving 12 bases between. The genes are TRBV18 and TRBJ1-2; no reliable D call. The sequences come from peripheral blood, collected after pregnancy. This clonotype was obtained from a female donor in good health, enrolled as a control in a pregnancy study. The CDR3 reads CASSLDKFYGYTF. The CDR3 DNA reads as TGTGCCAGCTCTCTCGACAAATTCTATGGCTACACCTTC.